Listed here are 2 T cell receptor delta chains from one sample, sequenced in a study of gammadelta T cells in human blood. TCRdb redid the clone calls on the RT-PCR reads with CATT. The table lists hundreds of delta-chain clones, 30% to 40% of them singletons. Sequences were obtained from Vgamma9Vdelta2 gamma-delta T cells from infant blood. These receptor sequences come from a human donor.

This clone was picked up a small number of times. A far larger clone is only one base removed, so a read error is likely. The sample contains more than one DNA sequence encoding this CDR3. V and J are TRDV2 and TRDJ3; 10 bases align to TRDD3. The CDR3 has 17 residues. CDR1 GEAIGNYY and CDR2 EKD come from the germline V gene. The CDR3 loop is CACDTAGGYWDTRQMFF. In DNA, the CDR3 is TGTGCCTGCGACACCGCTGGGGGATACTGGGACACCCGACAGATGTTTTTC.

In its sample, this clone was seen a few times. The germline gene is not matched at one end of the junction; a read error may be the cause. The chain is built from TRDV2 and TRDJ2; 8 bases match TRDD3. This CDR3 comprises 14 residues. Germline V gene data show CDR1 as GEAIGNYY and CDR2 as EKD. CDR3 nucleotides: TGTGCGTGTGACTCCTGGGGGATGACAGCACAACTCTTCTTT. This sequence encodes CACDSWGMTAQLFF.